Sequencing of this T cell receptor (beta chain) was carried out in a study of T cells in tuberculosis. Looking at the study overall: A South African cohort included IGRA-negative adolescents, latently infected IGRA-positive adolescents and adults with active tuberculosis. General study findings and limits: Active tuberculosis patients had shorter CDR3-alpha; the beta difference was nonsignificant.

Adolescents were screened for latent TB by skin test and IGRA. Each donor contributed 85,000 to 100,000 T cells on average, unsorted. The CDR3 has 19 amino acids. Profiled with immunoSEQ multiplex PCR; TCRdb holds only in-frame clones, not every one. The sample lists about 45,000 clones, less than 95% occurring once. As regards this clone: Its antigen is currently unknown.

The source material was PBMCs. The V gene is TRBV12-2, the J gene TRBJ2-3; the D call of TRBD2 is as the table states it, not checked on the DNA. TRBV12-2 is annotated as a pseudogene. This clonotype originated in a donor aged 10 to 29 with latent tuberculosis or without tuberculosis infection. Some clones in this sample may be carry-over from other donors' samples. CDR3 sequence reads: CASRLEGIRQDLREDTQYF. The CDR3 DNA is TGTGCAAGTCGCTTAGAGGGTATCCGCCAGGACCTTCGGGAAGATACGCAGTATTTT.